Reported below is one T cell receptor beta chain. Antigen: not known. TCRdb re-called the RT-PCR reads through MiXCR, storing one row per CDR3 protein. The sample holds about 520,000 distinct CDR3 sequences, about 25% seen once. The sample belongs to a study of response to subunit inactivated influenza vaccine. Study observations and caveats: The authors proposed limited new T cell recruitment per seasonal influenza vaccination.

The CDR3 extends over 17 amino acids. In germline, CDR1 is SEHNR, CDR2 FQNEAQ (reference sequence). With 5 bases removed from V and 3 bases from J, the gap between germline ends came to 22 bases. Here the sequenced sample was CD4+ T cells sorted from PBMCs, taken roughly 5 days after vaccination. The sequence was collected from a man over 45 who received an inactivated influenza vaccine. The V gene is TRBV7-9, the J gene TRBJ1-1; D is unresolved. The chain's CDR3 is CASSPLRSTKRDTEAFF. CDR3 nucleotides: TGTGCCAGCAGCCCCCTTAGGTCGACCAAGAGGGACACTGAAGCTTTCTTT.